This T cell receptor beta chain emerged from a study of T cell clonality in common variable immunodeficiency (dated by TCRdb to the mid-2010s). The paper as a whole reports these results and caveats: Differences among patients in the CVID cohort limited the correlations between repertoire features and clinical complications. Even though DNA input was the same, control samples had an average of about 80,000 unique sequences each, compared with about 30,000 in CVID samples. It was noted by the authors that sequencing of the repertoires of T cell subpopulations would be needed to clarify the cause of the increased clonality in CVID. Healthy controls shared more TCRbeta clones with each other than CVID subjects shared among themselves (p < 0.0001). Reportedly, TCRbeta sequences from CVID had fewer deletions and N-nucleotide insertions, and highly modified clones with 13 or more V deletions were absent from CVID. Increased TCRbeta clonality was found in CVID subjects compared with healthy controls (t-test p = 0.018), with the increase being most characteristic of about a third of subjects.

Most CVID patients and most healthy controls were of Caucasian heritage. Heparinized peripheral whole blood samples of about 4.5 to 8 ml were collected from each donor. Genomic DNA from adults with common variable immune deficiency (CVID) and from healthy adult controls was used for sequencing of TCRbeta CDR3 repertoires. A total of some 22 healthy adult volunteers (roughly 12 female and 10 or so male; age range about 20 to 75 years, mean age roughly 34) were included in the control group. To isolate peripheral blood mononuclear cells, diluted blood was subjected to density centrifugation over Hypaque 1077 or Ficoll-Paque. Unsorted mononuclear cells served as the source of genomic DNA, which was extracted either by Qiagen column purification or by a centrifugation-based method. Equivalent amounts of genomic DNA from CVID and control samples were used as sequencing input. For every sample, a 60 bp segment covering the rearranged TCRbeta CDR3 region was amplified and then sequenced. The immunoSEQ assay, a bias-corrected multiplex PCR combined with high-throughput sequencing, was used for TCRbeta amplification. On the study's bioinformatics: Each unique nucleotide sequence was treated as a clone and annotated with V, D and J genes, copy number and frequency. Sequences were labeled productive if in frame, and non-productive if out of frame or containing stop codons. As previously described, clonality was calculated on the basis of Shannon's entropy. The predicted amino acid sequences of productive clones were used to derive mean CDR3 Kyte-Doolittle hydropathy. Scaled V gene usage was hierarchically clustered using Manhattan distance and complete linkage with the R hclust function. Sharing of clones by CDR3 amino acid sequence was evaluated through resampling of 12 repertoires per group over 100 rounds. Repertoires were searched for fewer than 85 published EBV-specific and 245 published CMV-specific TCRbeta sequences. After a couple of CVID samples that produced fewer than 10,000 sequences were dropped from the analysis, some 41 CVID repertoires remained. TCRdb retrieved this table from immuneACCESS and kept in-frame rearrangements only. Not all clones are present; in checked studies, unresolved V genes account for under half, and no reason is known for the remainder. The DNA gave D and trimming, while V, J and clone size come from that table. The sample records about 39,000 clones, none occurring a single time. 1.3% to 1.5% of the sample lies in the top ten.

Relative to germline, V is 6 bases shorter and J is 4 bases shorter, with 16 bases between their ends. Taken from cysteine to phenylalanine, the CDR3 has 15 residues. The DNA has 36 bases, all within the CDR3, and is read from base 1. The germline V gene (reference sequence) sets CDR1 to SGHAT and CDR2 to FQDESV. With regard to this clone: It lacks a known antigen. With the read ending 3 residues before the CDR3 end, the germline J gene is used to fill in that end.

The source is a person aged 18-70 years in good health. The chain employs TRBV11-1 and TRBJ1-3; D gene: possibly TRBD1, on 5 matching bases. Sequences were obtained from peripheral blood mononuclear cells. Incomplete CDR3 DNA: TGTGCCAGCAGATCCGACCAGGGTGCGGGAAACACC. The resulting protein is CASRSDQGAGNT. From start to end, the CDR3 is CASRSDQGAGNTIYF.